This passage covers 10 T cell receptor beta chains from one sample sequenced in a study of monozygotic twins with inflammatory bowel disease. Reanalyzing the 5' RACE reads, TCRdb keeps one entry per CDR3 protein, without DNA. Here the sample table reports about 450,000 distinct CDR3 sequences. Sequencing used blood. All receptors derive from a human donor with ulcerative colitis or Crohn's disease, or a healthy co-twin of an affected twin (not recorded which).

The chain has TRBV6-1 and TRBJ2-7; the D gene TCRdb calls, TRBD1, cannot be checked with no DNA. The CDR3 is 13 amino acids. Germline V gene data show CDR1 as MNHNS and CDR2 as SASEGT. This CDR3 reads CASSWDRSYEQYF.

CDR3 residues: CASSPSGGSTGELFF. The chain is built from TRBV18 and TRBJ2-2; checking the TCRdb D call of TRBD1 is not possible without DNA. Germline V gene sequence: CDR1 KGHSH, CDR2 LQKENI. The CDR3 has 15 residues.

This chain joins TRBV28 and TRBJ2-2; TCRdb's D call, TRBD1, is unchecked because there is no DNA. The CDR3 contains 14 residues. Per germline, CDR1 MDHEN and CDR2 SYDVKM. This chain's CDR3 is CASSWGTRTGELFF.

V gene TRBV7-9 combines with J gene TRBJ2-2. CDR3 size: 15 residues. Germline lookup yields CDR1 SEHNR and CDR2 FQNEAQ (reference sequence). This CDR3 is CASSSRARESGELFF.

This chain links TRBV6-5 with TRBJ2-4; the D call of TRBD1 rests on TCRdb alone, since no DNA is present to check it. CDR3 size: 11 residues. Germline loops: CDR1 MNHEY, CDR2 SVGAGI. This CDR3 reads CASRAGGIQYF.

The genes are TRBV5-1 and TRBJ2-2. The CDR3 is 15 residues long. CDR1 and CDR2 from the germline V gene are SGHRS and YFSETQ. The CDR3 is CASSPSTFPKGELFF. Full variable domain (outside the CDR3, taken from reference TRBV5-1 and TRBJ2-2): KAGVTQTPRYLIKTRGQQVTLSCSPISGHRSVSWYQQTPGQGLQFLFEYFSETQRNKGNFPGRFSGRQFSNSRSEMNVSTLELGDSALYLCASSPSTFPKGELFFGEGSRLTVL.

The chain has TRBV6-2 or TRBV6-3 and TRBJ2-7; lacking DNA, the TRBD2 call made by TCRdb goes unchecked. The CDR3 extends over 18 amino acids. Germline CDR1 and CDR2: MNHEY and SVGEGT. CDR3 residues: CASSSGQIKTSGSYEQYF.

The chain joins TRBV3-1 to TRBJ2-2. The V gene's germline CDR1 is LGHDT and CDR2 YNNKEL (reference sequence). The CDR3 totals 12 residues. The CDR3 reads CASSQLRGELFF. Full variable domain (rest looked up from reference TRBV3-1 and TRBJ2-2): DTAVSQTPKYLVTQMGNDKSIKCEQNLGHDTMYWYKQDSKKFLKIMFSYNNKELIINETVPNRFSPKSPDKAHLNLHINSLELGDSAVYFCASSQLRGELFFGEGSRLTVL.

The CDR3 loop is CAISDGGGIDEQYF. This chain connects TRBV10-3 to TRBJ2-7; with no DNA, the TCRdb D assignment of TRBD2 cannot be verified. The CDR3 has 14 amino acids. Germline CDR1 is ENHRY and CDR2 is SYGVKD.

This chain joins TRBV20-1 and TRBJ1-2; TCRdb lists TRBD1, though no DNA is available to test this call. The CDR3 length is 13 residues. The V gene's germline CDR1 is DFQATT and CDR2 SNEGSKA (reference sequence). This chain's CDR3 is CSAVTGINYGYTF.